Presented here are 12 T cell receptor beta chains from one specimen sequenced in a study of beta chain features in type 1 diabetes. Isolated RNA was reverse transcribed in full, so expressed TCRB transcripts were sequenced. TCRdb's copy holds only in-frame clones and misses some; the assay was immunoSEQ multiplex PCR. The data hold 200,000 to 300,000 clones, with roughly 10% observed a single time. Study findings and constraints: Among patients with Type 1 diabetes, TCRB CDR3s were moderately but significantly shorter in every one of the four CD4+ subsets.

Their antigens are not known. Sequencing was performed on naive CD4+ T cells from blood. The receptor source for this set is a young man with type 1 diabetes.

V gene TRBV30 combines with J gene TRBJ2-5; D is undetermined. The CDR3 is made up of 12 amino acids. V was trimmed by 2 bases and J by 5 bases, leaving 9 bases between them. The germline V gene encodes CDR1 GTSNPN and CDR2 SVGIG (reference sequence). CDR3 amino acids: CAWSPLRETQYF. CDR3 nucleotide sequence: TGTGCCTGGAGTCCCCTGCGGGAGACCCAGTACTTC.

The gene calls are TRBV7-2 and TRBJ2-7; 12 nucleotides agree with TRBD1. CDR3 length equals 16 residues. Germline V gene sequence: CDR1 SGHTA, CDR2 FQGNSA. With V trimmed by 2 bases and J by 6 bases, 8 bases remained unmatched. CDR3 sequence reads: CASSLREGQGAGEQYF. CDR3 DNA: TGTGCCAGCAGCTTAAGAGAGGGACAGGGGGCAGGCGAGCAGTACTTC.

This chain connects TRBV7-9 to TRBJ2-1, with 9 bases identical to TRBD1. The CDR3 is 18 residues long. Germline V gives CDR1 SEHNR, CDR2 FQNEAQ (reference sequence). J lost 6 bases, V lost 0 bases, and 12 bases had no gene match. The CDR3 nucleotides read TGTGCCAGCAGCTTAGCGAGTTTAGGGACAGGGCTTTCCAATGAGCAGTTCTTC. Translating gives CASSLASLGTGLSNEQFF. Full variable domain (missing parts from reference TRBV7-9 and TRBJ2-1): DTGVSQNPRHKITKRGQNVTFRCDPISEHNRLYWYRQTLGQGPEFLTYFQNEAQLEKSRLLSDRFSAERPKGSFSTLEIQRTEQGDSAMYLCASSLASLGTGLSNEQFFGPGTRLTVL.

Only a few counts were recorded for this clone. V and J are TRBV7-2 and TRBJ2-3; 10 nucleotides match TRBD1. Per germline, CDR1 SGHTA and CDR2 FQGNSA. This CDR3 has 18 amino acids. V trimming: 5 bases; J trimming: 6 bases; junction bases outside the gene matches: 17. The CDR3 DNA sequence: TGTGCCAGCAGCCGTAGGCGAGCCGGGACAGGGGAACTTGATACGCAGTATTTT. This sequence encodes CASSRRRAGTGELDTQYF.

This clone was detected only a few times. The chain joins TRBV27 to TRBJ1-4; tentative D call: TRBD1 (6 bases). Deletions cut 3 bases from V and 5 bases from J, with 19 bases between. Germline CDR1 is MNHEY and CDR2 is SMNVEV (reference sequence). CDR3 length equals 17 residues. The CDR3 is CASSLRGRAGANEKLFF. Written as DNA, the CDR3 is TGTGCCAGCAGTTTGAGAGGACGAGCAGGGGCCAATGAAAAACTGTTTTTT.

This clone turned up a few times. The rearrangement joins TRBV6-1 to TRBJ1-5, with D hard to call. The CDR3 consists of 16 residues. V gave up 2 bases and J gave up 0 bases, with 11 bases separating them. Germline CDR1 is MNHNS and CDR2 is SASEGT. Here the CDR3 reads CASSERWPVSNQPQHF. The CDR3 DNA sequence: TGTGCCAGCAGTGAACGATGGCCAGTTAGCAATCAGCCCCAGCATTTT.

V and J are TRBV4-2 and TRBJ1-2; no clear D. Trimming stripped 1 base from V and 6 bases from J, with 12 bases between. CDR3 length: 14 amino acids. Per the germline V gene, CDR1 is LGHNA and CDR2 is YNFKEQ. CDR3 nucleotides: TGTGCCAGCAGCCAAGGGGAGGGCGTGGATGGCTACACCTTC. Translating it yields CASSQGEGVDGYTF.

The chain links TRBV5-6 to TRBJ2-5; TRBD2 might be the D (5 bases). V lost 0 bases to trimming and J lost 5 bases, with 17 bases between them. The germline gives CDR1 SGHDT, CDR2 YYEEEE. The CDR3 is 16 residues long. CDR3 DNA sequence: TGTGCCAGCAGCTTGGACTTGGCCCGGCGGGTGGAGACCCAGTACTTC. Its protein is CASSLDLARRVETQYF.

The chain combines TRBV7-8 with TRBJ2-7; D is possibly TRBD1 (6 bases). Trimming removed 0 bases from V and 3 bases from J, with 9 bases in between. CDR1 and CDR2 from the germline V gene are SGHVS and FQNEAQ. CDR3 length equals 14 residues. CDR3 sequence: CASSLAGADYEQYF. The DNA for the CDR3 is TGTGCCAGCAGCTTAGCGGGGGCCGACTACGAGCAGTACTTC.

This rearrangement joins TRBV10-3 to TRBJ2-1; weak D call: TRBD1 (6 bases). Germline lookup yields CDR1 ENHRY and CDR2 SYGVKD. V lost 9 bases and J lost 7, with 16 bases in between. The CDR3 length is 13 residues. CDR3 sequence reads: CAIWTDSENEQFF. The CDR3 DNA sequence: TGTGCCATATGGACAGATTCTGAAAATGAGCAGTTCTTC.

This clone was detected a few times. V and J are TRBV2 and TRBJ2-7; no reliable D call. The germline gives CDR1 SNHLY, CDR2 FYNNEI. V was trimmed by 3 bases and J by 7 bases, leaving 7 bases between them. The CDR3 extends over 11 amino acids. DNA of the CDR3: TGTGCCAGCAGTGAGGTACAAGAGCAGTACTTC. It is translated as CASSEVQEQYF.

The V and J genes are TRBV19 and TRBJ2-1, with TRBD1 identical over 9 bases. V shed 8 bases, J shed 1 base, and the junction held 0 bases outside the gene matches. Germline values: CDR1 LNHDA, CDR2 SQIVND (reference sequence). CDR3 length equals 13 residues. The CDR3 bases are TGTGCCAGTGGGACAGGGTCCTACAATGAGCAGTTCTTC. This codes for CASGTGSYNEQFF.